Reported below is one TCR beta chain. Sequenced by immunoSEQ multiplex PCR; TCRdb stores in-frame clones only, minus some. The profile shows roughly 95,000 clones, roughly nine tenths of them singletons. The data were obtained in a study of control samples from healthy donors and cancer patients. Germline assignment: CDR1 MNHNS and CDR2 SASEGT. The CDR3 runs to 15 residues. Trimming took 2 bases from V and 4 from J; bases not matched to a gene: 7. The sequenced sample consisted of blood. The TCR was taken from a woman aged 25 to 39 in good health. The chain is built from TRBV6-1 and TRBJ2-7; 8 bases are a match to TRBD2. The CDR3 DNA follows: TGTGCCAGCAGTGAAAATTCCAGCGGGAGATACGAGCAGTACTTC. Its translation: CASSENSSGRYEQYF.